This record covers a single TCR beta chain. Its antigen remains unidentified. No much larger clonotype is one base removed from it; base qualities were not supplied. Using the deep immunoSEQ assay, TCR CDR3 regions were amplified from genomic DNA by multiplex PCR. Extracted genomic DNA from each cell subset was distributed evenly across all wells of several immunoSEQ 96-well plates, and each plate was treated as a replicate. Each replicate PCR for unsorted PBMC received roughly 0.3 ug genomic DNA, equal to 25,000 to 30,000 T cell genomes. Genomic DNA from unsorted PBMC was sequenced over ten immunoSEQ deep assay plates. Purified libraries were measured with a Qubit 3.0 fluorometer, size-checked on a Bioanalyzer 2100, and measured again with the KAPA Library Quantification kit. A separate single-read 150-cycle Illumina NextSeq 550 flow cell was used to sequence each immunoSEQ 96-well plate. The source study handled its data this way. Because only junctional sequences without quality scores were contained in the immunoSEQ output, filtering matching that applied to full-length reads could not be performed. Sequences were annotated with PyIR, a Python wrapper for IgBLAST v1.9, using IMGT germline references to assign V/J genes and CDR3. Any read was removed if the V/J assignment was weak (E-value above 1e-6), the CDR3 was missing, or the read contained stop codons, out-of-frame junctions, or ambiguous translated residues. V3J clonotypes were defined as sequences sharing the same inferred V gene, J gene, and CDR3 amino acid sequence. Percentage overlap between repertoires was calculated by dividing the number of shared unique clonotypes by the size of the smaller repertoire. Richness of each repertoire was evaluated using RTK rarefaction, the Chao1 estimator, and Recon v2.1 estimates of unobserved clonotypes. Drawn from immuneACCESS, this table holds only the in-frame rearrangements with V and J called that TCRdb kept. Clones are partly lost; checked studies trace under half to an unresolved V gene and leave the rest unexplained. V, J and clone size reflect that table, while D and trimming were determined from the DNA. The sample table records about 480,000 clones; 60% to 80% of these occur just once. The top ten constitute approximately 12% of the sample.

The donors were healthy, HIV-negative adults with no recently reported acute infections or vaccinations. All donors were Caucasian adults living in Nashville, Tennessee, USA. In the unsorted samples, approximately 85 million PBMCs were counted, and genomic DNA was extracted using the QIAamp DNA Blood Mini kit. Blood was obtained by leukapheresis, after which PBMCs were separated by Ficoll-Histopaque density gradient centrifugation and cryopreserved in liquid nitrogen vapor phase. V is pared back by 11 bases and J by 6 bases, with 17 bases lying between the germline termini. CDR1 and CDR2 are read off the germline V gene (reference sequence) as WNHNN and SYGVQD. The CDR3 measures 13 amino acids from cysteine to phenylalanine. Only the CDR3 DNA stays, 39 bases, in frame from base 1. This entry comes from a study of shared clonotypes between healthy human individuals (dated by TCRdb to 2018 to 2021). Notes on the research overall: The cohort comprised a couple of women and a few men aged 18 to 49 years. To estimate repertoire size and how much clonotype sharing occurs between individuals, the study deeply sequenced the blood TCR repertoires of roughly 5 healthy adults. Different laboratories and diverse techniques were used to prepare libraries and sequence TCR repertoires, to increase sequencing depth and limit assay-specific biases. Leukapheresis yielded between about 0.85 and 10 billion PBMCs per donor. Study-wide conclusions, independent of this receptor: Pairwise subsampling led to the expectation that sequencing depth would affect the degree of clonotype sharing among donors. Only blood was sampled, and tissue TCR repertoires likely differ from those in blood. Because the study included a small number of donors, the genetic and exposure-history diversity represented was limited.

The sample was PBMCs. The rearrangement joined TRBV10-1 to TRBJ2-1; no confident D gene assignment can be made. The receptor was isolated from a woman between 40 and 55 years old in good health. Some clones in this sample may be carry-over from other donors' samples. CDR3 loop: CARLAWSRNEQFF. The nucleotides read TGCGCCCGCTTGGCCTGGTCTCGCAATGAGCAGTTCTTC.